This is a list of T cell receptor beta chains from one sample in a study of blood T cell repertoires in COVID-19. The method was immunoSEQ multiplex PCR; TCRdb's version includes in-frame clones alone and lacks a portion of them. Among 30,000 to 40,000 clones listed, 65% to 90% were seen once. Sequencing input: peripheral blood. All receptors derive from an elderly woman with active or convalescent COVID-19. The CDR3 runs from the conserved cysteine through the conserved F or W. D genes are given only for firm matches. Size is omitted from some rows. Given values are once, few, many or a class for expanded clones.

clone_size d_call j_call v_call cdr3_nt cdr3_aa
NA TRBD1 TRBJ1-2 TRBV28 TGTGCCAGCGATTACAGGGGCCGGGGCTACACCTTC CASDYRGRGYTF
NA TRBD1 TRBJ2-3 TRBV12-3/TRBV12-4 TGTGCCAGCAGTGCGGCGACAGGGGCGCAGTATTTT CASSAATGAQYF
NA NA TRBJ1-5 TRBV5-1 TGCGCCAGCAGCTTGGCCCCCGATCAGCCCCAGCATTTT CASSLAPDQPQHF
NA NA TRBJ2-1 TRBV2 TGTGCCAGTGCGGCTTCACGGGGGTTGGGTGAGCAGTTCTTC CASAASRGLGEQFF
NA TRBD2 TRBJ2-1 TRBV9 TGTGCCAGCAGCGCCCCTAGCGGGTACAATGAGCAGTTCTTC CASSAPSGYNEQFF
NA TRBD2 TRBJ2-1 TRBV3-1/TRBV3-2 TGTGCCAGCAGCCAATCTAGCGGGAGGGCTAATGAGCAGTTCTTC CASSQSSGRANEQFF
NA TRBD2 TRBJ2-7 TRBV4-1 TGCGCCAGCAGCCCCGGACTAGCGGGAGGGGGCGAGCAGTACTTC CASSPGLAGGGEQYF
NA TRBD2 TRBJ2-2 TRBV2 TGTGCCAGCAGTGGGCCTGAGCGGGGCGGGGAGCTGTTTTTT CASSGPERGGELFF
NA TRBD1 TRBJ1-1 TRBV19 TGTGCCAGTAGTATTCCCCCGGGGAAACAGGGGACTGAAGCTTTCTTT CASSIPPGKQGTEAFF
NA TRBD1 TRBJ2-3 TRBV2 TGTGCCAGCAGTGCCTCCAGGGGGCTCTGGACAGATACGCAGTATTTT CASSASRGLWTDTQYF
NA TRBD1 TRBJ2-3 TRBV24-1 TGTGCCACCAGCAAATCCGGGACAGGGAGGACAGATACGCAGTATTTT CATSKSGTGRTDTQYF
NA NA TRBJ2-7 TRBV18 TGTGCCAGCTCACCACCGCAGAACTACGAGCAGTACTTC CASSPPQNYEQYF
NA NA TRBJ2-1 TRBV5-1 TGCGCCAGCAGCGGAACAGGGTCGTTAGTCAATGAGCAGTTCTTC CASSGTGSLVNEQFF
NA TRBD2 TRBJ2-7 TRBV29-1 TGCAGCGTCGGCCGGACTAGCGGGGGGGCCCGAGAGCAGTACTTC CSVGRTSGGAREQYF
NA NA TRBJ1-1 TRBV5-1 TGCGCCAGCAGCTCGGGACTTCGGGAGGCCACTGAAGCTTTCTTT CASSSGLREATEAFF
NA NA TRBJ1-5 TRBV19 TGTGCCAGTAGTATCCAGGGGAAGGGTCAGCCCCAGCATTTT CASSIQGKGQPQHF
few NA TRBJ2-7 TRBV4-2 TGTGCCAGCAGCCCGACCGGGACACATTACGAGCAGTACTTC CASSPTGTHYEQYF
NA NA TRBJ2-1 TRBV2 TGTGCCAGCAGGGAGCGAGGTGAGCAGTTCTTC CASRERGEQFF
once TRBD1 TRBJ2-2 TRBV19 TGTGCCAGTAGGTCCGGGACAGGGGGGTCCGGGGAGCTGTTTTTT CASRSGTGGSGELFF
NA TRBD1 TRBJ1-3 TRBV5-1 TGCGCCAGCAGCTTGGCAGGAACAGGGGCTGGAAACACCATATATTTT CASSLAGTGAGNTIYF
NA TRBD1 TRBJ1-2 TRBV5-1 TGCGCCAGCAGCTCGACAGGGGAGGGTGGCTACACCTTC CASSSTGEGGYTF
NA NA TRBJ2-6 TRBV19 TGTGCCAGTAGTCTCAGGAACTCTGGGGCCAACGTCCTGACTTTC CASSLRNSGANVLTF
once TRBD2 TRBJ2-7 TRBV6-5 TGTGCCAGCAGTTCAGGGCTAGCGGGAGGGTATTACGAGCAGTACTTC CASSSGLAGGYYEQYF
NA NA TRBJ1-1 TRBV5-8 TGTGCCAGCAGCTTAGGTATCAGGGAATCCACTGAAGCTTTCTTT CASSLGIRESTEAFF
NA NA TRBJ1-2 TRBV19 TGTGCCAGTACCAGGGAAGGGGCCAATGGCTACACCTTC CASTREGANGYTF
NA NA TRBJ2-7 TRBV6-1 TGTGCCAGCAGTGAAGCGAAGGGGTCCCCCTACGAGCAGTACTTC CASSEAKGSPYEQYF
once NA TRBJ1-4 TRBV4-1 TGCGCCAGCAGCCAACTGGGGCCTTTAGGGGAAAAACTGTTTTTT CASSQLGPLGEKLFF
NA TRBD1 TRBJ2-1 TRBV27 TGTGCCAGCAGGGACAGGGGGTACAATGAGCAGTTCTTC CASRDRGYNEQFF
NA TRBD2 TRBJ2-2 TRBV7-2 TGTGCCAGCAGCTTTAGCGGGGGGAACACCGGGGAGCTGTTTTTT CASSFSGGNTGELFF
NA TRBD1 TRBJ2-2 TRBV5-1 TGCGCCAGCAGCTTGGTCCCTCCGGACAGGGTGCCCGGGGAGCTGTTTTTT CASSLVPPDRVPGELFF
NA TRBD1 TRBJ2-5 TRBV4-3 TGCGCCAGCAGCCAGAAGACAGGGCCACAAGAGACCCAGTACTTC CASSQKTGPQETQYF
NA NA TRBJ2-5 TRBV4-2 TGTGCCAGCAGCCAAGAGAGGGGGGGGGCGCGAGGGACCCAGTACTTC CASSQERGGARGTQYF
NA TRBD2 TRBJ2-3 TRBV19 TGTGCCAGTTCCGGGACTAGCGGGAGGGCGAATACGCAGTATTTT CASSGTSGRANTQYF
NA TRBD2 TRBJ2-2 TRBV11-1 TGTGCCAGCAGCACCGGACTAGCGAGTAACACCGGGGAGCTGTTTTTT CASSTGLASNTGELFF
NA NA TRBJ1-3 TRBV3-1/TRBV3-2 TGTGCCAGCAGCCCAACATGGTTAGCCGGAAACACCATATATTTT CASSPTWLAGNTIYF
NA NA TRBJ1-4 TRBV4-1 TGCGCCAGCAGCCAACCCGGGACATTGTCCGAAAAACTGTTTTTT CASSQPGTLSEKLFF
NA NA TRBJ2-7 TRBV12-3/TRBV12-4 TGTGCCAGCGGGACGTTCGGGGGTGAGCAGTACTTC CASGTFGGEQYF
NA TRBD1 TRBJ1-1 TRBV5-1 TGCGCCAGCAGCCCAGGGACAGTGGGAACTGAAGCTTTCTTT CASSPGTVGTEAFF
NA TRBD2 TRBJ2-1 TRBV19 TGTGCCAGTAGTGGGCTAGCGGGCCGCAATGAGCAGTTCTTC CASSGLAGRNEQFF
NA TRBD1 TRBJ2-1 TRBV14 TGTGCCAGCAGCCCGAGACAGGGGCAGTACAATGAGCAGTTCTTC CASSPRQGQYNEQFF
NA NA TRBJ2-7 TRBV11-3 TGTGCCAGCAGCTACAGGGGGATAGCGGGAGAGGAGTACTTC CASSYRGIAGEEYF